Each of the 23 T cell receptor beta chains below was sequenced from the same sample in a study of blood T cells in healthy people across ages (dated by TCRdb to the mid-2010s). The method was 5' RACE. Sequencing used an Illumina HiSeq 2500. A second PCR of about 6 to 11 cycles was run with a J-beta primer mix and a sample-barcoded 5' primer. TCRdb reprocessing: public reads trimmed at Q25 with fastp, clones called with MiXCR, in-frame beta chains kept. Records with the same CDR3 protein are collapsed into one entry carrying the most frequent genes and DNA. In all, the sample holds around 1.5 million distinct CDR3 sequences, and around 39% of those were seen once. The top ten clonotypes cover approximately 7.9% of the sample. The sample comprised blood. The receptors were sampled from a woman under 30 in good health.

Worth noting for this clonotype: A much larger clone is a single base away; this may be a read error. The chain couples TRBV7-2 to TRBJ2-1; TRBD2 agrees at 11 bases. Losses at the gene ends were 8 bases for V and 6 bases for J; bases not matched to a gene: 6. CDR1 and CDR2 from the germline V gene are SGHTA and FQGNSA. The CDR3 sequence is 14 residues long. As DNA, the CDR3 is TGTGCCAGCTCGGGACTAGCGGATTGCAATGAGCAGTTCTTC. Protein product: CASSGLADCNEQFF.

The chain joins TRBV7-6 to TRBJ1-5; TRBD1 agrees at 7 bases. The germline gives CDR1 SGHVS, CDR2 FNYEAQ. The CDR3 is 19 residues long. Trimming at V came to 3 bases and at J to 0 bases, leaving 14 bases not matched to a gene. The DNA for the CDR3 is TGTGCCAGCAGCTTGAGAGACAGGGTAAAATTGTATAGCAATCAGCCCCAGCATTTT. Translating gives CASSLRDRVKLYSNQPQHF.

The V gene is TRBV12-3 or TRBV12-4, the J gene TRBJ2-3; 7 nucleotides align to TRBD1. The CDR3 covers 15 residues. V lost 3 bases, J lost 4 bases, and 7 bases stayed unmatched. The CDR3: CASSLGDRLSDTQYF. The CDR3 nucleotides read TGTGCCAGCAGTTTGGGGGACAGATTATCAGATACGCAGTATTTT.

This rearrangement joins TRBV3-1 to TRBJ2-3; D possibly corresponds to TRBD2 (5 bases). This CDR3 comprises 13 residues. V shed 0 bases and J shed 9 bases, with 10 bases lying between them. The germline gives CDR1 LGHDT, CDR2 YNNKEL (reference sequence). The CDR3 is CASSQDSAGTQYF. In DNA form, the CDR3 reads TGTGCCAGCAGCCAAGATTCGGCGGGCACGCAGTATTTT.

This clonotype was seen ten or more times. The chain links TRBV4-1 to TRBJ2-1; D may be TRBD2 (5 bases). This CDR3 has 15 residues. Trimming removed 4 bases at V and 4 bases at J, with 14 bases between. Looked up from germline, CDR1 is MGHRA and CDR2 is YSYEKL. The CDR3 bases are TGCGCCAGCAGCCTGGGGAGCTCCCAATACAATGAGCAGTTCTTC. Encoded protein: CASSLGSSQYNEQFF.

This chain uses TRBV5-1 with TRBJ2-1; 10 bases are a match to TRBD1. Germline values: CDR1 SGHRS, CDR2 YFSETQ. J was trimmed by 5 bases and V by 4 bases; bases with no gene match: 6. This CDR3 has 15 residues. CDR3 bases: TGCGCCAGCAGCGGGGGGACAGGGGACCACAATGAGCAGTTCTTC. Translated, it gives CASSGGTGDHNEQFF.

The V and J genes are TRBV28 and TRBJ1-1, with D maybe TRBD1 (6 bases). Germline V lookup: CDR1 MDHEN, CDR2 SYDVKM. V dropped 4 bases and J dropped 3 bases, with 21 bases sitting between them. CDR3 size: 17 residues. CDR3: CASSYKNHRAPDTEAFF. Here the CDR3 DNA reads TGTGCCAGCAGTTACAAAAACCACAGGGCCCCTGACACTGAAGCTTTCTTT.

This chain connects TRBV20-1 to TRBJ1-2, with TRBD1 matching 8 bases. The germline V gene has CDR1 DFQATT and CDR2 SNEGSKA (reference sequence). V shed 6 bases and J 4 bases; nucleotides not matched to a gene: 7. The CDR3 covers 13 residues. CDR3 amino acids: CSAAPGGLYGYTF. The CDR3 region has the DNA TGCAGTGCCGCCCCAGGGGGCCTCTATGGCTACACCTTC.

This clonotype was counted a few times. The rearrangement joins TRBV10-3 to TRBJ1-5; a weak D match, TRBD1 (5 bases). Germline CDR1 is ENHRY and CDR2 is SYGVKD. This CDR3 contains 14 residues. V lost 2 bases to trimming and J lost 7 bases, with 12 bases between them. The CDR3 sequence is CAISERGGGQPQHF. CDR3 in DNA: TGTGCCATCAGTGAGCGAGGCGGGGGGCAGCCCCAGCATTTT.

The genes are TRBV11-2 and TRBJ2-2, with D perhaps being TRBD1 or TRBD2 (6 bases each). V lost 1 base to trimming and J lost 1 base, with 22 bases between them. Per the germline V gene, CDR1 is SGHAT and CDR2 is FQNNGV. The CDR3 runs 20 residues. The CDR3 spells CASSLAPAVGGGLNTGELFF. In DNA form, the CDR3 reads TGTGCCAGCAGCTTAGCCCCGGCCGTCGGTGGGGGGCTGAACACCGGGGAGCTGTTTTTT.

The V call is TRBV4-1, the J call TRBJ2-7, with 7 nucleotides matching TRBD1. Germline lookup yields CDR1 MGHRA and CDR2 YSYEKL. V gave up 0 bases and J gave up 2 bases; unmatched junction bases: 10. The CDR3 is 17 amino acids. The CDR3, as DNA: TGCGCCAGCAGCCAAGAGGTGACTGGGGACAGCCCCTACGAGCAGTACTTC. As protein: CASSQEVTGDSPYEQYF.

The V call is TRBV10-3, the J call TRBJ2-3; tentative D call: TRBD2 (6 bases). The CDR3 loop spans 14 amino acids. Germline-derived CDR1 and CDR2 are ENHRY and SYGVKD. Trimming took 2 bases from V and 8 from J, leaving 14 bases between them. The CDR3, as DNA: TGTGCCATCAGTGAGCCTAGCGCCGCGGGTACGCAGTATTTT. Residues: CAISEPSAAGTQYF.

Remarks on this clonotype: Just one base apart from a much larger clone, this may be a read error. The chain links TRBV14 to TRBJ2-5, with D possibly matching TRBD1 (5 bases). The CDR3 loop spans 16 amino acids. The germline gives CDR1 SGHDN, CDR2 FVKESK. V was shortened by 4 bases and J by 11 bases, with 26 bases between the two germline ends. CDR3 DNA: TGTGCCAGCAGCCTCCTAGGGGTGGTGTCGACGGATGAGCAGTACTTC. Translation gives CASSLLGVVSTDEQYF.

Note on this clonotype: This may stem from a read error, because a much larger clone lies one nucleotide away. V gene TRBV5-5 combines with J gene TRBJ1-5; TRBD1 is a possible D gene (5 bases). This CDR3 is built from 14 residues. Germline CDR1 and CDR2: SGHKS and YYEKEE (reference sequence). CDR3 in amino acids: CTSSPGTSNQPQHF. For the CDR3, the DNA is TGTACCAGCAGCCCTGGGACCAGCAATCAGCCCCAGCATTTT.

The J gene is TRBJ1-6, the V gene TRBV3-1; weak D call: TRBD1 (5 bases). The germline gives CDR1 LGHDT, CDR2 YNNKEL (reference sequence). This CDR3 is built from 16 residues. Trimming pared 5 bases from V and 6 bases from J, leaving 17 bases between. The CDR3 DNA reads TGTGCCAGCAGCTCAGAATCGGGGGGACTTAATTCACCCCTCCACTTT. The encoded protein is CASSSESGGLNSPLHF.

Comments on this clonotype: The junction shows a germline mismatch at one end, possibly a read error. The genes are TRBV7-2 and TRBJ2-1; D is perhaps TRBD2 (6 bases). Germline V gene lookup returns CDR1 SGHTA and CDR2 FQGNSA. The CDR3 runs to 14 residues. The CDR3 region has the DNA TGTGCCAGCAGCATAGCGGAGTACTACAATGAGCAGTTCTTC. Amino acids: CASSIAEYYNEQFF.

The chain couples TRBV6-6 to TRBJ1-4; D might be TRBD1 (6 bases). Germline V CDR1 and CDR2: MNHNY, SVGAGI (reference sequence). The CDR3 spans 15 residues. V lost 6 bases and J 3 bases, leaving 14 bases between the germline ends. The DNA for the CDR3 is TGTGCCAGCAGGCCATCAGGGGTCTCTAATGAAAAACTGTTTTTT. It specifies CASRPSGVSNEKLFF.

The V gene is TRBV4-1, the J gene TRBJ2-2, with D possibly TRBD2 on 5 matching bases. CDR1 and CDR2 from the germline V gene are MGHRA and YSYEKL. The CDR3 has 16 amino acids. V was cut by 1 base and J by 4 bases, with 13 bases left in between. The CDR3 is CASSQVAGSTTGELFF. The CDR3 DNA sequence: TGCGCCAGCAGCCAAGTGGCGGGCTCGACCACCGGGGAGCTGTTTTTT.

This chain uses TRBV20-1 with TRBJ2-3; D gene ambiguous. The CDR3 is 13 amino acids. Trimming took off 1 base at V and 3 bases at J, with 8 bases between the two ends. Germline CDR1 DFQATT, CDR2 SNEGSKA (reference sequence). The CDR3 coding sequence is TGCAGTGCTAGAGCCCGCGGTACAGATACGCAGTATTTT. This translates into CSARARGTDTQYF.

This clonotype was detected a few times. The chain recombines TRBV20-1 with TRBJ2-1; the D call may be TRBD1 or TRBD2 (5 bases each). The ends were cut back, 0 bases at V and 6 bases at J, with 9 bases in the middle. The germline gives CDR1 DFQATT, CDR2 SNEGSKA (reference sequence). The CDR3 consists of 13 residues. CDR3: CSARDPGGNEQFF. DNA of the CDR3: TGCAGTGCTAGAGACCCTGGGGGCAATGAGCAGTTCTTC.

This clonotype was detected only a few times. The chain recombines TRBV4-1 with TRBJ2-1, with 9 bases identical to TRBD2. Germline-derived CDR1 and CDR2 are MGHRA and YSYEKL. This CDR3 spans 16 amino acids. With 2 bases clipped from V and 0 bases from J, the junction kept 2 bases outside the gene matches. In nucleotides, the CDR3 is TGCGCCAGCAGCCAATATAGCGGGAGCTCCTACAATGAGCAGTTCTTC. It yields the protein CASSQYSGSSYNEQFF.

This clonotype appeared a single time. CDR3 sequence (DNA): TGTGCCAGCAGCTCCAAAGGGCGGGGGCCCCAAGAGACCCAGTACTTC. Translation gives CASSSKGRGPQETQYF. The chain links TRBV7-3 to TRBJ2-5; TRBD2 is a possible D gene (7 bases). The V gene lost 4 bases and the J gene lost 1 base, with 16 bases spanning the gap. Germline V gene lookup returns CDR1 SGHTA and CDR2 FQGTGA. This CDR3 contains 16 residues.

This clonotype has just one count. V usage is TRBV18 and J usage is TRBJ1-5, with 9 bases matching TRBD1. Germline V gene sequence: CDR1 KGHSH, CDR2 LQKENI. V dropped 4 bases and J dropped 5; count of bases not matched to a gene: 6. The CDR3 is 15 residues long. Here the CDR3 reads CASSRRDREDQPQHF. The CDR3, as DNA: TGTGCCAGCTCACGCCGGGACAGGGAGGATCAGCCCCAGCATTTT.